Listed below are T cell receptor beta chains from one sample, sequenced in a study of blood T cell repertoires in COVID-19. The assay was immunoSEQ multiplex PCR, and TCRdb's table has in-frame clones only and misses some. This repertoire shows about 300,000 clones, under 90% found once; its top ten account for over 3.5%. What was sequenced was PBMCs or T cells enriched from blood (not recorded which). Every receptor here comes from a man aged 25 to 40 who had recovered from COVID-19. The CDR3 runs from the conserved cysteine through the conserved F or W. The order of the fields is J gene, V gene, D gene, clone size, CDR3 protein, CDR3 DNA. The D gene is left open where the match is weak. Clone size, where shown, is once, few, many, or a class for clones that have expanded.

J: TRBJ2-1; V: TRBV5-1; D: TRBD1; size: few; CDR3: CASSLVTGTVFYNEQFF; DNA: TGCGCCAGCAGCTTGGTGACCGGGACAGTTTTTTACAATGAGCAGTTCTTC
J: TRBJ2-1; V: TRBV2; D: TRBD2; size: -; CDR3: CASSRSSGGAEHEQFF; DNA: TGTGCCAGCAGTAGATCTAGCGGGGGGGCCGAGCATGAGCAGTTCTTC
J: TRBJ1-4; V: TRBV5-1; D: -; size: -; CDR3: CASSLGAPNEKLFF; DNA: TGCGCCAGCAGCTTGGGAGCACCTAATGAAAAACTGTTTTTT
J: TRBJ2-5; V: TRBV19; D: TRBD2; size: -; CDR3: CASSLRSGTSGVGETQYF; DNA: TGTGCCAGTAGTCTCAGGTCGGGGACTAGCGGGGTAGGAGAGACCCAGTACTTC
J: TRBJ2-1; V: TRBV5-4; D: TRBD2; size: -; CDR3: CASSSTGLVREQFF; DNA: TGTGCCAGCAGCTCCACGGGACTAGTCCGTGAGCAGTTCTTC
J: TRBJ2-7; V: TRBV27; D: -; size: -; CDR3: CASSLLPSARSGYEQYF; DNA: TGTGCCAGCAGTCTCCTACCGTCTGCGAGGTCGGGCTACGAGCAGTACTTC
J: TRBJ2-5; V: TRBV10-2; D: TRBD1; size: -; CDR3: CASRRTGGEETQYF; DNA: TGCGCCAGCAGAAGGACAGGGGGCGAAGAGACCCAGTACTTC
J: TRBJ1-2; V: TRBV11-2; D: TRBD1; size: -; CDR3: CASSLVPGQGNVDGYTF; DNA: TGTGCCAGCAGCTTAGTTCCCGGACAGGGGAATGTCGATGGCTACACCTTC
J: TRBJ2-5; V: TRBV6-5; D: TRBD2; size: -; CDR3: CASSYPSGGKETQYF; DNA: TGTGCCAGCAGTTACCCCTCGGGGGGAAAAGAGACCCAGTACTTC
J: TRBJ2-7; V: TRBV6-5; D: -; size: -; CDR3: CASLGTPSYEQYF; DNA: TGTGCCAGCCTTGGGACACCCTCCTACGAGCAGTACTTC
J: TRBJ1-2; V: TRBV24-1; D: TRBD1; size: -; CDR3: CATSDWDSGYTF; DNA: TGTGCCACCAGTGATTGGGACAGCGGCTACACCTTC
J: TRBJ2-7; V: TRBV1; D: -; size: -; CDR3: CTGEGGLGEQYF; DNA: TGCACCGGCGAGGGGGGGCTAGGTGAGCAGTACTTC
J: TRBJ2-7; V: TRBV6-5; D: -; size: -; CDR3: CASSLGTSYEQYF; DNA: TGTGCCAGCAGCCTGGGGACTTCCTACGAGCAGTACTTC
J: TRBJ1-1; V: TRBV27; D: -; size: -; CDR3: CASSLPRMNTEAFF; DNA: TGTGCCAGCAGCCTCCCCAGGATGAACACTGAAGCTTTCTTT
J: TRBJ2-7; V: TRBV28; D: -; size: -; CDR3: CASSPRPVSSYEQYF; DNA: TGTGCCAGCAGTCCCCGTCCGGTGAGCTCCTACGAGCAGTACTTC
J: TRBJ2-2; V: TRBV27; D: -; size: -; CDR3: CASSAPGRPNTGELFF; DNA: TGTGCCAGCAGTGCCCCGGGGAGGCCTAACACCGGGGAGCTGTTTTTT
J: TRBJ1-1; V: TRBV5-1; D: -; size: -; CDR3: CASSRVENEAFF; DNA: TGCGCCAGCAGCCGAGTCGAAAATGAAGCTTTCTTT
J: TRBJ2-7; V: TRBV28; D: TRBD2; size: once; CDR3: CASGGSGGLYEQYF; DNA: TGTGCCAGCGGCGGGAGCGGGGGGCTCTACGAGCAGTACTTC
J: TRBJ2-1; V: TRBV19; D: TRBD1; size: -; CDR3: CATDRGYNEQFF; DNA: TGTGCCACGGACAGGGGATACAATGAGCAGTTCTTC
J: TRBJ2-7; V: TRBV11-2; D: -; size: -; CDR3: CASSFQPAPMPDEQYF; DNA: TGTGCCAGCAGCTTTCAACCTGCGCCGATGCCTGACGAGCAGTACTTC
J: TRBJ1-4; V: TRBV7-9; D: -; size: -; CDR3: CASSSSGGGNEKLFF; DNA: TGTGCCAGCAGCTCATCGGGTGGGGGGAATGAAAAACTGTTTTTT
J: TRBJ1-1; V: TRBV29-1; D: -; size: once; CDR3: CSVDTYTEAFF; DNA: TGCAGCGTTGATACTTACACTGAAGCTTTCTTT
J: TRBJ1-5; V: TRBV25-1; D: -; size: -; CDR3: CASSDLLGGSNQPQHF; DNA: TGTGCCAGCAGTGATCTGTTAGGGGGAAGCAATCAGCCCCAGCATTTT
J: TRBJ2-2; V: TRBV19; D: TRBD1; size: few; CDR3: CASSIQGANTGELFF; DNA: TGTGCCAGTAGTATACAGGGGGCGAACACCGGGGAGCTGTTTTTT
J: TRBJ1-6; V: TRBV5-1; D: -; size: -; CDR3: CASSLGPGTPLHF; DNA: TGCGCCAGCAGCTTGGGACCGGGGACACCCCTCCACTTT
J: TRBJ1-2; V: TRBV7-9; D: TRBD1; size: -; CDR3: CASSSLADRGLGYTF; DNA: TGTGCCAGCAGCTCCTTGGCGGACAGGGGGCTCGGCTACACCTTC
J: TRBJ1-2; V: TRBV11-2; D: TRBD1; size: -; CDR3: CASSLGQGYGYTF; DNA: TGTGCCAGCAGCTTGGGACAGGGGTATGGCTACACCTTC
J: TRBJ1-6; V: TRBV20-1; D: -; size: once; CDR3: CSASGEIRTYNSPLHF; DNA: TGCAGTGCTAGTGGTGAAATCAGAACGTATAATTCACCCCTCCACTTT
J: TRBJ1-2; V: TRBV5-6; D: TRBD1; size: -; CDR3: CASSLGQGAPGYTF; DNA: TGTGCCAGCAGCTTGGGACAGGGGGCGCCTGGCTACACCTTC
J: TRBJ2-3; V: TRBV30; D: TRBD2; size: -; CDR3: CAWSRDYRVTDTQYF; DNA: TGTGCCTGGAGTCGGGACTATAGGGTAACAGATACGCAGTATTTT
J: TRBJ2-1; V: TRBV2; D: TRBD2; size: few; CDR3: CASSRIPGLKENEQFF; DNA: TGTGCCAGCAGTAGGATCCCGGGACTAAAGGAGAATGAGCAGTTCTTC